Listed below are T cell receptor beta chains from one sample, sequenced in a study of blood T cell repertoires in COVID-19. Using immunoSEQ multiplex PCR, the repertoire was profiled, and TCRdb retains in-frame clones only, with some absent. The table lists some 220,000 clones, 65% to 85% of them singletons. The sample was peripheral blood. The source is a human donor in a cohort sampled during active COVID-19. CDR3s include the opening cysteine and the closing phenylalanine or tryptophan. The D gene is left open where the match is weak. For some rows the clone size is stated as once, few or many, or as a class when expanded; others skip it.

d_call,v_call,cdr3_length,j_call,clone_size,cdr3_nt,cdr3_aa
TRBD2,TRBV19,14,TRBJ2-1,.,TGTGCCAGTAGGCGTAGCGGGGGTTACAATGAGCAGTTCTTC,CASRRSGGYNEQFF
.,TRBV7-2,14,TRBJ2-5,.,TGTGCCAGCAGCACAGCGGCGGGGTGGGAGACCCAGTACTTC,CASSTAAGWETQYF
TRBD1,TRBV24-1,16,TRBJ1-2,.,TGTGCCACCAGTGATCCCGGGACAGGGGGTGTCTATGGCTACACCTTC,CATSDPGTGGVYGYTF
.,TRBV28,15,TRBJ1-3,few,TGTGCCAGCAGTTTGCTTAGTAGCTCTGGAAACACCATATATTTT,CASSLLSSSGNTIYF
TRBD1,TRBV6-2/TRBV6-3,17,TRBJ1-1,.,TGTGCCAGCAGTTACTCTAAGGGGGCCTATTCGGGCACTGAAGCTTTCTTT,CASSYSKGAYSGTEAFF
TRBD1,TRBV14,15,TRBJ2-2,few,TGTGCCAGCAGCGTGCGACAGGGTTTCGCCGGGGAGCTGTTTTTT,CASSVRQGFAGELFF
.,TRBV9,16,TRBJ2-5,.,TGTGCCAGCAGCGTAGCCGGAGGAGCGGTTGAGGGGACCCAGTACTTC,CASSVAGGAVEGTQYF
.,TRBV18,13,TRBJ1-2,.,TGTGCCAGCTCACCGGGGGAGGGCTATGGCTACACCTTC,CASSPGEGYGYTF
.,TRBV15,15,TRBJ2-2,.,TGTGCCACCAGCAGAGAGGTCGGTTACACCGGGGAGCTGTTTTTT,CATSREVGYTGELFF
.,TRBV5-1,13,TRBJ1-1,.,TGCGCCAGCAGCTTGGGCAGGGCCACTGAAGCTTTCTTT,CASSLGRATEAFF
TRBD1,TRBV28,15,TRBJ1-6,once,TGTGCCAGCAGCCCGGGACAGGGGGATCCCTCACCCCTCCACTTT,CASSPGQGDPSPLHF
TRBD1,TRBV6-5,12,TRBJ2-7,few,TGTGCCAGTCGGACAGGGTCAGTAGAGCAGTACTTC,CASRTGSVEQYF
.,TRBV4-2,15,TRBJ1-5,.,TGTGCCAGCAGCCAACATGGGAAGGGGGATCAGCCCCAGCATTTT,CASSQHGKGDQPQHF
.,TRBV6-4,14,TRBJ1-5,.,TGTGCCAGCAGTACACAGGGTGGCAATCAGCCCCAGCATTTT,CASSTQGGNQPQHF
.,TRBV19,13,TRBJ1-1,.,TGTGCCAGTAGTAGGGGCGTGAACACTGAAGCTTTCTTT,CASSRGVNTEAFF
.,TRBV11-2,15,TRBJ1-2,.,TGTGCCAGCAGCTTAGAAATTCGGGGAGCGAATGGCTACACCTTC,CASSLEIRGANGYTF
.,TRBV11-2,15,TRBJ2-7,.,TGTGCCAGCAGCTTACAAGTGACAAGCTCCTACGAGCAGTACTTC,CASSLQVTSSYEQYF
TRBD1,TRBV15,16,TRBJ1-5,.,TGTGCCACCAGCAGAGATAGGGGACAGGGGAATCAGCCCCAGCATTTT,CATSRDRGQGNQPQHF
TRBD1,TRBV9,16,TRBJ2-7,few,TGTGCCAGCAGCGTCGGGACAGGGGGCGAATCCTACGAGCAGTACTTC,CASSVGTGGESYEQYF
.,TRBV11-1,12,TRBJ2-3,.,TGTGCCAGCAAGACAGCCACAGATACGCAGTATTTT,CASKTATDTQYF
.,TRBV2,12,TRBJ1-2,.,TGTGCCAGCAGTGAAAGCGGTGCTGGCTACACCTTC,CASSESGAGYTF
TRBD2,TRBV3-1/TRBV3-2,16,TRBJ2-5,.,TGTGCCAGCAGCCAAGACTTGCGGGAGGGCCAGGAGACCCAGTACTTC,CASSQDLREGQETQYF
TRBD1,TRBV6-1,18,TRBJ1-1,.,TGTGCCAGCAGTGAAGTCGGGCAGGGGGCATCCCGAAGGACTGAAGCTTTCTTT,CASSEVGQGASRRTEAFF
.,TRBV20-1,15,TRBJ2-1,.,TGCAGTGCTAGTTCTGACAGCTTCTATTCGGATGAGCAGTTCTTC,CSASSDSFYSDEQFF
.,TRBV28,16,TRBJ1-6,.,TGTGCCAGCAGATCAACTACCCAGGGATTTCGTTCACCCCTCCACTTT,CASRSTTQGFRSPLHF
TRBD1,TRBV6-4,15,TRBJ1-1,.,TGTGCCAGCAGTCCACGACAGGGGGCGGACACTGAAGCTTTCTTT,CASSPRQGADTEAFF
TRBD1,TRBV9,14,TRBJ1-5,.,TGTGCCAGCAGCGGGGGACAGGGCCCACGACCCCAGCATTTT,CASSGGQGPRPQHF
TRBD1,TRBV28,16,TRBJ1-3,once,TGTGCCAGCAGTCCTCACGACAGGGCCTCTGGAAACACCATATATTTT,CASSPHDRASGNTIYF
.,TRBV28,16,TRBJ1-3,.,TGTGCCAGCAGTGAACAGGGACGGAGCTCTGGAAACACCATATATTTT,CASSEQGRSSGNTIYF
TRBD2,TRBV7-9,18,TRBJ2-1,.,TGTGCCAGCAGCACCGGGACTAGCGGGAGGGCCTCTAAGAATGAGCAGTTCTTC,CASSTGTSGRASKNEQFF
.,TRBV5-1,15,TRBJ1-1,.,TGCGCCAGCAGCTTATCTCAGGGGAGGGGCACTGAAGCTTTCTTT,CASSLSQGRGTEAFF
TRBD1,TRBV18,15,TRBJ2-7,.,TGTGCCAGCTCACCGCGACAGGGGGTCACCTACGAGCAGTACTTC,CASSPRQGVTYEQYF
TRBD1,TRBV5-1,15,TRBJ1-1,.,TGCGCCAGCAGCTTGGGGACAGGGGTAAACACTGAAGCTTTCTTT,CASSLGTGVNTEAFF
.,TRBV10-3,13,TRBJ1-1,.,TGTGCCATGCAGGGAAGGCCCCTCACTGAAGCTTTCTTT,CAMQGRPLTEAFF
.,TRBV9,14,TRBJ2-2,.,TGTGCCAGCAGGCGTCCCTCAAACACCGGGGAGCTGTTTTTT,CASRRPSNTGELFF
.,TRBV19,17,TRBJ1-1,few,TGTGCCAGTAGTCCATTGACCGGGACATACTACAACACTGAAGCTTTCTTT,CASSPLTGTYYNTEAFF
.,TRBV3-1/TRBV3-2,16,TRBJ2-2,.,TGTGCCAGCAGCCAACCTCGACTAAAGAACACCGGGGAGCTGTTTTTT,CASSQPRLKNTGELFF